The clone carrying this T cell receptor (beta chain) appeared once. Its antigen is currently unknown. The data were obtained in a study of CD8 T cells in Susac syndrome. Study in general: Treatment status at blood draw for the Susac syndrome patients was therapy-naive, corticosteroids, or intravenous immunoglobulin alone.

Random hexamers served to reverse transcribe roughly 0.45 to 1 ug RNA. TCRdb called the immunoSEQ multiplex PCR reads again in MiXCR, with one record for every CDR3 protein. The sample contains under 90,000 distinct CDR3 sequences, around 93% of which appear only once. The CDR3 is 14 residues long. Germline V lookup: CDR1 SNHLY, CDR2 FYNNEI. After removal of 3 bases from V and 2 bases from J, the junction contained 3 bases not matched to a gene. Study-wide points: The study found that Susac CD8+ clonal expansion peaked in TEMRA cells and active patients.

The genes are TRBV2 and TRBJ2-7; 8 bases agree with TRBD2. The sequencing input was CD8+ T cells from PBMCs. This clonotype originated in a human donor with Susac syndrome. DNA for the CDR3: TGTGCCAGCAGTGATCCAGCGGGAGCCTACGAGCAGTACTTC. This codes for CASSDPAGAYEQYF.